This TCR beta chain is drawn from a study of OX40 agonist ivuxolimab in advanced cancers. TCRdb's copy holds only in-frame clones and misses some; the assay was immunoSEQ multiplex PCR. The table lists some 54,000 clones, over 75% of them singletons. The length of the CDR3 is 16 residues. The trim removed 2 bases at V and 2 bases at J, leaving 8 bases unmatched. CDR1 SQVTM and CDR2 ANQGSEA come from the germline V gene. This clone was counted a few times. The chain uses TRBV29-1 and TRBJ2-1; 8 bases line up with TRBD2. The sequence was collected from an adult with an advanced solid tumor such as melanoma, head and neck, liver or kidney cancer. The source material was CD4+ or CD8+ T cells sorted from blood, sampled in a trial of the OX40 agonist ivuxolimab. The CDR3 is CSVEPFSGDTYNEQFF. The CDR3 nucleotides are TGCAGCGTTGAACCCTTTAGCGGGGATACCTACAATGAGCAGTTCTTC.